The 19 T cell receptor beta chains in this list originate from one sample, sequenced in a study of blood T cell repertoires in COVID-19. Measured with immunoSEQ multiplex PCR; TCRdb has only the in-frame clones, and not every one. The sample gives fewer than 250,000 clones, more than 80% of which show up once; about 10% is in the top ten. The sequencing sample was made of peripheral blood. All receptors come from a woman older than 75 with acute or convalescent COVID-19.

V is TRBV19 and J is TRBJ2-4, with D unresolved. Germline values: CDR1 LNHDA, CDR2 SQIVND (reference sequence). Trimming shortened V by 1 base and J by 0 bases, and 16 bases separated the two germline ends. CDR3 size: 18 residues. CDR3 in amino acids: CASSIAGGRALAKNIQYF. CDR3 coding DNA: TGTGCCAGTAGTATAGCCGGCGGCCGAGCTCTAGCCAAAAACATTCAGTACTTC.

The chain has TRBV11-3 and TRBJ1-1, with D maybe TRBD1 (6 bases). Between the trimmed V and J ends, which lost 3 bases and 3 bases, there was a span of 8 bases. The CDR3 covers 13 residues. Germline V gives CDR1 SGHNT, CDR2 YENEEA. The CDR3 nucleotides are TGTGCCAGCAGCTTCGACAGGTACACTGAAGCTTTCTTT. It codes for CASSFDRYTEAFF.

Comment on this clone: Within the sample, other DNA sequences also encode this same CDR3. The V call is TRBV18, the J call TRBJ2-7; 10 positions match TRBD2. The CDR3 is made up of 14 amino acids. Unmatched junction bases numbered 2, after V lost 2 bases and J lost 4 bases. Looked up from germline, CDR1 is KGHSH and CDR2 is LQKENI. Written as DNA, the CDR3 is TGTGCCAGCTCACCATCTAGCGGGAGTTACGAGCAGTACTTC. Translation: CASSPSSGSYEQYF.

This rearrangement joins TRBV5-5 to TRBJ1-4; D perhaps matches TRBD1 (6 bases). Germline assignment: CDR1 SGHKS and CDR2 YYEKEE (reference sequence). The CDR3 totals 15 residues. Trimming cost V 2 bases and J 0 bases, with 8 bases left between them. CDR3: CASSLEGATNEKLFF. Here the CDR3 DNA reads TGTGCCAGCAGCTTAGAGGGGGCAACTAATGAAAAACTGTTTTTT.

In its sample, this clone was seen many times. The rearrangement links TRBV6-2 or TRBV6-3 to TRBJ1-2; TRBD1 aligns across 10 bases. The CDR3 has 14 residues. Germline assignment: CDR1 MNHEY and CDR2 SVGEGT. After removal of 2 bases from V and 9 bases from J, the junction contained 6 bases not matched to a gene. CDR3 bases: TGTGCCAGCAGTTACGCCGGGACAGGGGAGAGCTACACCTTC. This translates into CASSYAGTGESYTF.

This clone has only a few counts. The rearrangement joins TRBV5-1 to TRBJ2-5; 12 bases match TRBD2. The CDR3 is 17 residues long. V gave up 0 bases and J gave up 4 bases; unmatched junction bases: 7. In germline, CDR1 is SGHRS, CDR2 YFSETQ. The DNA of the CDR3 is TGCGCCAGCAGCTTGGATCCTAGCGGGGGGGCTCGAGAGACCCAGTACTTC. Its protein is CASSLDPSGGARETQYF.

CDR3 residues: CASSSQGLDTQYF. The DNA of the CDR3 is TGTGCCAGCAGCTCACAGGGGCTAGATACGCAGTATTTT. The chain recombines TRBV7-3 with TRBJ2-3; 7 bases line up with TRBD1. This CDR3 has 13 amino acids. The V segment lost 4 bases and the J segment 5 bases; nucleotides outside the gene matches: 3. Germline loops: CDR1 SGHTA, CDR2 FQGTGA.

The chain employs TRBV12-5 and TRBJ1-5, with D uncertain. The germline gives CDR1 LGHNT, CDR2 FRNRAP. CDR3 length: 13 amino acids. Trimming shortened V by 6 bases and J by 2 bases, and 8 bases separated the two germline ends. In nucleotides, the CDR3 is TGTGCTAGTGGAGCGACCGGCAATCAGCCCCAGCATTTT. It translates to CASGATGNQPQHF.

In its sample, this clone was seen once. The chain uses TRBV6-5 and TRBJ1-2; 8 bases are a match to TRBD1. This CDR3 spans 14 amino acids. V shed 1 base, J shed 7 bases, and the junction held 5 bases outside the gene matches. The germline V gene encodes CDR1 MNHEY and CDR2 SVGAGI. DNA of the CDR3: TGTGCCAGCAGTTACTGGACAGGGCAGGGTGGCTACACCTTC. Amino acids: CASSYWTGQGGYTF.

This clone came up once. The chain recombines TRBV6-2 or TRBV6-3 with TRBJ2-7; TRBD1 agrees at 7 bases. CDR1 and CDR2 (germline): MNHEY, SVGEGT. V lost 4 bases and J lost 4; bases outside the gene matches: 1. The length of the CDR3 is 12 residues. CDR3 nucleotide sequence: TGTGCCAGCAGTTCACAGGGGTACGAGCAGTACTTC. It encodes CASSSQGYEQYF.

The J gene is TRBJ1-4, the V gene TRBV7-3, with 10 bases aligning to TRBD1. The CDR3 covers 15 residues. Trimming cost V 3 bases and J 8 bases; bases outside gene matches: 6. Germline V gene lookup returns CDR1 SGHTA and CDR2 FQGTGA. CDR3 sequence reads: CASSLTGGAFEKLFF. The DNA of the CDR3 is TGTGCCAGCAGCTTGACAGGGGGCGCCTTCGAAAAACTGTTTTTT.

The sample holds a few counts of this clone. This chain connects TRBV30 to TRBJ1-5; D is unresolved. From germline, CDR1 is GTSNPN and CDR2 SVGIG (reference sequence). The CDR3 loop spans 14 amino acids. V was pared by 0 bases and J by 7 bases, with 13 bases between. The CDR3 bases are TGTGCCTGGAGTGTAATGTCGGGTGGCCAGCCCCAGCATTTT. This translates into CAWSVMSGGQPQHF.

The chain employs TRBV18 and TRBJ2-3; possibly TRBD2 for D (5 bases). The CDR3 runs 17 residues. The germline CDR1 and CDR2 sequences are KGHSH and LQKENI. Trimming removed 3 bases from V and 2 bases from J, with 18 bases in between. The CDR3 DNA reads TGTGCCAGCTCACCCTCCTTAGAGCGGCCCTACACAGATACGCAGTATTTT. It is translated as CASSPSLERPYTDTQYF.

The chain couples TRBV5-1 to TRBJ1-1; possible D gene TRBD1, 6 bases. This CDR3 has 13 residues. Looked up from germline, CDR1 is SGHRS and CDR2 is YFSETQ. The V end was cut by 5 bases, the J end by 2 bases, with 10 bases between. The CDR3 nucleotides read TGCGCCAGCAGACAGGGAGCCAACACTGAAGCTTTCTTT. Amino acids: CASRQGANTEAFF.

This clone appeared once. V gene TRBV20-1 combines with J gene TRBJ2-7, with 8 positions matching TRBD1. V shed 6 bases and J 4 bases; nucleotides not matched to a gene: 2. The length of the CDR3 is 11 residues. The germline V gene has CDR1 DFQATT and CDR2 SNEGSKA (reference sequence). The CDR3, as DNA: TGCAGTGCGTACAGGGGGTACGAGCAGTACTTC. It yields the protein CSAYRGYEQYF.

The chain carries TRBV6-5 and TRBJ2-2, with 8 bases lining up with TRBD2. Germline V gene lookup returns CDR1 MNHEY and CDR2 SVGAGI. The CDR3 sequence is 16 residues long. With 0 bases clipped from V and 7 bases from J, the junction kept 7 bases outside the gene matches. The CDR3 spells CASSYSGGVTGGELFF. In DNA form, the CDR3 reads TGTGCCAGCAGTTACTCCGGGGGGGTTACGGGCGGGGAGCTGTTTTTT.

The genes are TRBV5-1 and TRBJ2-3; 14 bases line up with TRBD2. With V trimmed by 4 bases and J by 5 bases, 9 bases remained unmatched. This CDR3 is 17 amino acids long. CDR1 is SGHRS, CDR2 YFSETQ, per germline. CDR3 sequence reads: CASSQGLAGDSLDTQYF. CDR3 bases: TGCGCCAGCAGCCAGGGACTAGCGGGAGACTCTCTAGATACGCAGTATTTT.

The chain has TRBV6-4 and TRBJ1-2; possibly TRBD1 for D (6 bases). Between the trimmed V and J ends, which lost 5 bases and 4 bases, there was a span of 17 bases. In germline, CDR1 is MRHNA, CDR2 SNTAGT. The CDR3 covers 15 residues. CDR3: CASSPGGAGIYGYTF. The CDR3 bases are TGTGCCAGCAGTCCGGGGGGCGCGGGTATCTATGGCTACACCTTC.

V gene TRBV11-3 combines with J gene TRBJ2-3; 11 nucleotides line up with TRBD2. Trimming at V came to 5 bases and at J to 4 bases, leaving 11 bases not matched to a gene. Germline lookup yields CDR1 SGHNT and CDR2 YENEEA. The CDR3 spans 17 residues. The CDR3 is CASSQTSGDRRADTQYF. The DNA for the CDR3 is TGTGCCAGCAGCCAGACTAGCGGGGACCGAAGGGCAGATACGCAGTATTTT. The full variable domain, in which reference TRBV11-3 and TRBJ2-3 provide the parts outside the CDR3, is EAGVVQSPRYKIIEKKQPVAFWCNPISGHNTLYWYLQNLGQGPELLIRYENEEAVDDSQLPKDRFSAERLKGVDSTLKIQPAELGDSAVYLCASSQTSGDRRADTQYFGPGTRLTVL.